The 29 T cell receptor beta chains listed next were all sequenced from one sample in a study of blood T cell repertoires in COVID-19. Here immunoSEQ multiplex PCR was the method, and the copy in TCRdb shows in-frame clones only, minus some. The repertoire includes about 200,000 clones, about 80% of them detected once, and about 6.9% sits in the top ten. Sequenced input: peripheral blood. The receptor source for this set is a human donor with acute or convalescent COVID-19. The donor label of this sample is uncertain.

The chain recombines TRBV7-9 with TRBJ2-1, with 9 positions matching TRBD2. After removal of 10 bases from V and 6 bases from J, the junction contained 10 bases not matched to a gene. Germline V gene lookup returns CDR1 SEHNR and CDR2 FQNEAQ (reference sequence). The CDR3 loop spans 14 amino acids. The DNA of the CDR3 is TGTGCCACCCTCGGACTAGCGAGCCCCAATGAGCAGTTCTTC. It is translated as CATLGLASPNEQFF. Filled out from reference TRBV7-9 and TRBJ2-1, the complete variable domain reads DTGVSQNPRHKITKRGQNVTFRCDPISEHNRLYWYRQTLGQGPEFLTYFQNEAQLEKSRLLSDRFSAERPKGSFSTLEIQRTEQGDSAMYLCATLGLASPNEQFFGPGTRLTVL.

The chain has TRBV2 and TRBJ1-5, with 7 bases identical to TRBD1. The ends lost 8 bases at V and 3 bases at J; junction bases unmatched: 7. Looked up from germline, CDR1 is SNHLY and CDR2 is FYNNEI. The CDR3 is made up of 14 amino acids. The CDR3 protein is CASCVQGNNQPQHF. CDR3 in DNA: TGTGCCAGCTGTGTACAGGGGAACAATCAGCCCCAGCATTTT.

The chain uses TRBV11-2 and TRBJ2-2; D is perhaps TRBD2 (5 bases). Deletions cut 6 bases from V and 0 bases from J, with 14 bases between. The CDR3 has 16 amino acids. Per germline, CDR1 SGHAT and CDR2 FQNNGV. The CDR3 DNA reads as TGTGCCAGCAGATCCTGGACTGCCGCGAACACCGGGGAGCTGTTTTTT. As protein: CASRSWTAANTGELFF.

The V and J genes are TRBV7-8 and TRBJ2-5; 7 nucleotides match TRBD2. Germline V lookup: CDR1 SGHVS, CDR2 FQNEAQ. The CDR3 is 16 residues long. After removal of 2 bases from V and 3 bases from J, the junction contained 9 bases not matched to a gene. Here the CDR3 reads CASSLWRGSGKETQYF. In nucleotides, the CDR3 is TGTGCCAGCAGCTTATGGCGGGGGTCAGGTAAAGAGACCCAGTACTTC.

For this clone: This specimen includes other DNA sequences encoding the same CDR3. This sequence joins TRBV30 and TRBJ2-6; 9 bases line up with TRBD1. Unmatched junction bases numbered 4, after V lost 4 bases and J lost 3 bases. Germline assignment: CDR1 GTSNPN and CDR2 SVGIG (reference sequence). This CDR3 spans 15 amino acids. The CDR3 protein is CAWKQGAGGANVLTF. The CDR3 DNA is TGTGCCTGGAAACAGGGGGCGGGTGGGGCCAACGTCCTGACTTTC.

The chain recombines TRBV6-5 with TRBJ2-7; 13 nucleotides match TRBD2. V lost 7 bases, J lost 2 bases, and 5 bases stayed unmatched. The V gene's germline CDR1 is MNHEY and CDR2 SVGAGI. This CDR3 region has 15 residues. Here the CDR3 DNA reads TGTGCCAGCAACAGCGGACTAGCGGGGGCCTACGAGCAGTACTTC. This sequence encodes CASNSGLAGAYEQYF.

The V gene is TRBV24-1, the J gene TRBJ2-1; 7 bases align to TRBD1. Germline V gene data show CDR1 as KGHDR and CDR2 as SFDVKD. This CDR3 is 15 amino acids long. The V segment lost 4 bases and the J segment 5 bases; nucleotides outside the gene matches: 7. For the CDR3, the DNA is TGTGCCACCAGTGACCCGGGACAGCATAACAATGAGCAGTTCTTC. Its translation is CATSDPGQHNNEQFF.

As concerns this clone: Additional DNA sequences in this sample encode the identical CDR3. This sequence joins TRBV20-1 and TRBJ2-7; D unclear. The CDR3 is 11 residues long. Germline CDR1 is DFQATT and CDR2 is SNEGSKA (reference sequence). V lost 1 base to trimming and J lost 3 bases, with 4 bases between them. The CDR3 DNA follows: TGCAGTGCTAGAGTTAGCTACGAGCAGTACTTC. This gives the protein CSARVSYEQYF.

The chain links TRBV7-8 to TRBJ2-7, with D tentatively TRBD2 (6 bases). The V gene's germline CDR1 is SGHVS and CDR2 FQNEAQ. This CDR3 is built from 14 residues. V was shortened by 4 bases and J by 6 bases, with 16 bases between the two germline ends. The CDR3 region is CASSSGTYIVEQYF. The CDR3 DNA reads TGTGCCAGCAGCTCCGGGACTTACATCGTCGAGCAGTACTTC.

This chain links TRBV6-5 with TRBJ2-2; D is uncertain. Trimming removed 4 bases from V and 9 bases from J, with 6 bases in between. The germline CDR1 and CDR2 sequences are MNHEY and SVGAGI. The CDR3 runs to 11 residues. The CDR3 DNA sequence: TGTGCCAGCAGTTTCTTCCGGGAGCTGTTTTTT. This sequence encodes CASSFFRELFF.

This clone was detected only once. J is TRBJ2-2 and V is TRBV19, with 7 bases fitting TRBD2. Germline CDR1 reads LNHDA; CDR2 reads SQIVND (reference sequence). CDR3 size: 15 residues. V was clipped by 5 bases and J by 3 bases; unmatched bases: 6. The CDR3 protein is CASSGSRGDTGELFF. The DNA of the CDR3 is TGTGCCAGTAGTGGATCACGGGGGGACACCGGGGAGCTGTTTTTT.

The chain joins TRBV10-1 to TRBJ2-1; 9 nucleotides line up with TRBD1. V lost 3 bases, J lost 7 bases, and 4 bases stayed unmatched. This CDR3 has 14 amino acids. The germline V gene has CDR1 WNHNN and CDR2 SYGVQD (reference sequence). CDR3 protein: CASSEGTGKNEQFF. The DNA of the CDR3 is TGCGCCAGCAGTGAAGGGACAGGGAAAAATGAGCAGTTCTTC.

J is TRBJ2-7 and V is TRBV18; a possible D gene is TRBD2 (6 bases). The CDR3 is made up of 15 amino acids. The germline V gene encodes CDR1 KGHSH and CDR2 LQKENI. V lost 0 bases and J lost 3, with 12 bases in between. This CDR3 is CASSPPTSSYYEQYF. In nucleotides, the CDR3 is TGTGCCAGCTCACCACCGACTAGTAGCTACTACGAGCAGTACTTC.

J is TRBJ2-7 and V is TRBV29-1, with D hard to call. V was trimmed by 6 bases and J by 3 bases, leaving 9 bases between them. Germline V CDR1 and CDR2: SQVTM, ANQGSEA. This CDR3 region has 11 residues. The chain's CDR3 is CSVESVYEQYF. The CDR3 DNA follows: TGCAGCGTCGAATCCGTCTACGAGCAGTACTTC.

The chain carries TRBV5-1 and TRBJ1-3; D remains ambiguous. V was pared by 4 bases and J by 4 bases, with 9 bases between. The CDR3 has 13 residues. The germline gives CDR1 SGHRS, CDR2 YFSETQ. The CDR3 region is CASSEARGNTIYF. The CDR3 bases are TGCGCCAGCAGCGAAGCGAGGGGAAACACCATATATTTT.

The V call is TRBV18, the J call TRBJ1-1; D might be TRBD1 (5 bases). Germline CDR1 is KGHSH and CDR2 is LQKENI. With 6 bases removed from V and 1 base from J, the gap between germline ends came to 15 bases. The CDR3 spans 15 residues. DNA for the CDR3: TGTGCCAGCTCGCAGGCTGGACAATCGAACACTGAAGCTTTCTTT. The encoded protein is CASSQAGQSNTEAFF. The full variable domain, rest sourced from reference TRBV18 and TRBJ1-1, is NAGVMQNPRHLVRRRGQEARLRCSPMKGHSHVYWYRQLPEEGLKFMVYLQKENIIDESGMPKERFSAEFPKEGPSILRIQQVVRGDSAAYFCASSQAGQSNTEAFFGQGTRLTVV.

In this sample, this clone turned up a few times. The genes are TRBV6-2 or TRBV6-3 and TRBJ2-7; weak D call: TRBD1 (6 bases). The V and J ends lost 4 bases and 7 bases respectively, with 14 bases between them. There are 13 residues in the CDR3. The V gene's germline CDR1 is MNHEY and CDR2 SVGEGT. The CDR3 DNA reads as TGTGCCAGCAGTTCGCACAGGGTGGTTGAGCAGTACTTC. Amino acids: CASSSHRVVEQYF.

The rearrangement joins TRBV5-6 to TRBJ2-5, with TRBD1 as a possible D gene (6 bases). Looked up from germline, CDR1 is SGHDT and CDR2 is YYEEEE. V dropped 4 bases and J dropped 7 bases, with 11 bases sitting between them. This CDR3 contains 12 residues. The CDR3: CASSTGQPTQYF. The CDR3 coding sequence is TGTGCCAGCAGCACCGGACAGCCGACCCAGTACTTC.

J is TRBJ2-7 and V is TRBV11-2, with D uncertain. CDR1 and CDR2 (germline): SGHAT, FQNNGV. V was trimmed by 2 bases and J by 4 bases, leaving 6 bases between them. The CDR3 runs to 12 residues. This CDR3 reads CASSLTRYEQYF. CDR3 nucleotides: TGTGCCAGCAGCTTAACGAGATACGAGCAGTACTTC.

The chain recombines TRBV4-3 with TRBJ2-5, with 9 bases fitting TRBD1. The germline V gene has CDR1 LGHNA and CDR2 YSLEER. This CDR3 comprises 14 residues. J lost 5 bases, V lost 4 bases, and 5 bases had no gene match. CDR3 sequence: CASSLGTGMETQYF. In DNA form, the CDR3 reads TGCGCCAGCAGCCTCGGGACAGGGATGGAGACCCAGTACTTC.

This clone was seen just once. CDR3 in amino acids: CASSPTGGRGYTF. The CDR3 coding sequence is TGTGCCAGCAGTCCGACAGGGGGCCGTGGCTACACCTTC. V is TRBV27 and J is TRBJ1-2, with 10 bases that match TRBD1. The length of the CDR3 is 13 residues. V was pared by 5 bases and J by 7 bases, with 4 bases of the junction left unmatched. Germline V gene data show CDR1 as MNHEY and CDR2 as SMNVEV (reference sequence).

The chain carries TRBV2 and TRBJ2-5; D unclear. The length of the CDR3 is 11 residues. The V gene's germline CDR1 is SNHLY and CDR2 FYNNEI. Trimming took off 6 bases at V and 5 bases at J, with 7 bases between the two ends. This chain's CDR3 is CASRQSETQYF. The CDR3 DNA reads as TGTGCCAGCAGACAGAGCGAGACCCAGTACTTC.

The chain combines TRBV10-3 with TRBJ1-1; D gene ambiguous. Per the germline V gene, CDR1 is ENHRY and CDR2 is SYGVKD. The CDR3 is 14 residues long. Trimming took off 0 bases at V and 3 bases at J, with 8 bases between the two ends. The CDR3 sequence is CAISESRQDTEAFF. The CDR3 DNA reads as TGTGCCATCAGTGAGTCGAGGCAAGACACTGAAGCTTTCTTT.

The rearrangement links TRBV19 to TRBJ1-5; 8 bases align to TRBD1. From germline, CDR1 is LNHDA and CDR2 SQIVND (reference sequence). V gave up 1 base and J gave up 0 bases; unmatched junction bases: 5. The CDR3 extends over 17 amino acids. CDR3 loop: CASSIVGTGASNQPQHF. The CDR3 DNA reads as TGTGCCAGTAGTATAGTGGGGACAGGAGCTAGCAATCAGCCCCAGCATTTT.

The chain links TRBV5-1 to TRBJ1-1, with unresolved D. Germline V gives CDR1 SGHRS, CDR2 YFSETQ. The CDR3 totals 15 residues. V dropped 7 bases and J dropped 0 bases, with 16 bases sitting between them. As DNA, the CDR3 is TGCGCCAGCTCCCCCCAGGCTACTTTGAACACTGAAGCTTTCTTT. It translates to CASSPQATLNTEAFF.

The chain joins TRBV28 to TRBJ2-1; the D is unclear. This CDR3 has 14 amino acids. V lost 7 bases and J 0 bases, leaving 10 bases between the germline ends. Germline values: CDR1 MDHEN, CDR2 SYDVKM. CDR3 coding DNA: TGTGCCAGCACCCAGGCCTCCTCCTACAATGAGCAGTTCTTC. Protein product: CASTQASSYNEQFF.

J is TRBJ2-5 and V is TRBV2; a weak D match, TRBD2 (5 bases). V lost 6 bases and J 4 bases, leaving 9 bases between the germline ends. Per the germline V gene, CDR1 is SNHLY and CDR2 is FYNNEI. There are 12 residues in the CDR3. As DNA, the CDR3 is TGTGCCAGCAGGGACTTCCGAGAGACCCAGTACTTC. This gives the protein CASRDFRETQYF.

The chain carries TRBV19 and TRBJ1-1, with 8 bases aligning to TRBD1. Per germline, CDR1 LNHDA and CDR2 SQIVND (reference sequence). V shed 11 bases and J 1 base; nucleotides not matched to a gene: 6. The length of the CDR3 is 13 residues. This chain's CDR3 is CAARQGRNTEAFF. The CDR3 DNA sequence: TGTGCCGCTCGACAGGGGAGGAACACTGAAGCTTTCTTT.

The chain employs TRBV28 and TRBJ1-2; 8 positions agree with TRBD1. The V segment lost 4 bases and the J segment 8 bases; nucleotides outside the gene matches: 6. From germline, CDR1 is MDHEN and CDR2 SYDVKM. CDR3 length: 13 amino acids. Here the CDR3 reads CASSSTRTGGYTF. CDR3 DNA sequence: TGTGCCAGCAGTTCCACCAGGACAGGGGGCTACACCTTC.